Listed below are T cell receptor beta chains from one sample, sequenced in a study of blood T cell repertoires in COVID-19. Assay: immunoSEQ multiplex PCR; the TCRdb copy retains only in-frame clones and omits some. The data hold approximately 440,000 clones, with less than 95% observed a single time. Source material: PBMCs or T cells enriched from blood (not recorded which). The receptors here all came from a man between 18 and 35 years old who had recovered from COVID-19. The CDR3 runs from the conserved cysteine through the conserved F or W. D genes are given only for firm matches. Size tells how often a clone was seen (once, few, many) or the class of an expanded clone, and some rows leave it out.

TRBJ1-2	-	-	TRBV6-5	TGTGCCAGCACAGAACAGGGCAGACATGGCTACACCTTC	CASTEQGRHGYTF
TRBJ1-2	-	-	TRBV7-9	TGTGCCAGCAGCTTAGCGGCCGGGAACTATGGCTACACCTTC	CASSLAAGNYGYTF
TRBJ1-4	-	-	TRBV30	TGTGCCTGGAGAATTCTTAATGAAAAACTGTTTTTT	CAWRILNEKLFF
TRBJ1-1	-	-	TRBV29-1	TGCAGCGTTGAAGTCGCAGGGATTTTCACTGAAGCTTTCTTT	CSVEVAGIFTEAFF
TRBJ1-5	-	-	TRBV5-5	TGTGCCAGCAGCTTGGCGGGTCTTTATAGCAATCAGCCCCAGCATTTT	CASSLAGLYSNQPQHF
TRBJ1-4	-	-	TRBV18	TGTGCCAGCTCACCGGCCCTTAATGAAAAACTGTTTTTT	CASSPALNEKLFF
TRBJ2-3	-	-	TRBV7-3	TGTGCCAGCAGCTTTACGGGAGAAACAGATACGCAGTATTTT	CASSFTGETDTQYF
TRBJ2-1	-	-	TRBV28	TGTGCCAGCAGCCCTTGGGGGGATGAGCAGTTCTTC	CASSPWGDEQFF
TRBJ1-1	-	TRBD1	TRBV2	TGTGCCAGCAGTGAAGCGGGGGCTACAGGGGTCAACACTGAAGCTTTCTTT	CASSEAGATGVNTEAFF
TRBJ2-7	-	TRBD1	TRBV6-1	TGTGCCAGCAGTGCAAAGGGACGAGGGACAGCCTCTTACGAGCAGTACTTC	CASSAKGRGTASYEQYF
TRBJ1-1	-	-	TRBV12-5	TGTGCTAGTGGTTTGGCAGGGGCACCGAACACTGAAGCTTTCTTT	CASGLAGAPNTEAFF
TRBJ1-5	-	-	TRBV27	TGTGCCAGCAGTTTAGTAGTTGGGGCGGAACAGCCCCAGCATTTT	CASSLVVGAEQPQHF
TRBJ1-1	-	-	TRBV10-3	TGTGCCACCCGCGAGGCCGCGGGGAACACTGAAGCTTTCTTT	CATREAAGNTEAFF
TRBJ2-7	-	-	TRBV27	TGTGCCAGCAAGAGTAGCTCCTACGAGCAGTACTTC	CASKSSSYEQYF
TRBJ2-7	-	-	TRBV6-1	TGTGCCAGCAGTGAACACTACGAGCAGTACTTC	CASSEHYEQYF
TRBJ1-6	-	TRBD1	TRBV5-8	TGTGCCAGCAGCTTGTGGGGCAGGGGGTTCAATAATTCACCCCTCCACTTT	CASSLWGRGFNNSPLHF
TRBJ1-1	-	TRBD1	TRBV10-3	TGTGCCATCAGCACCGGGACAGACACTGAAGCTTTCTTT	CAISTGTDTEAFF
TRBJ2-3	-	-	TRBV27	TGTGCCAGCAGTTTAGGGGCCTCGAGGACAGATACGCAGTATTTT	CASSLGASRTDTQYF
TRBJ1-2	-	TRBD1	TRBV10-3	TGTGCCATCAGTGAGAGAGGGGGCGCGGTGGAGGGCTACACCTTC	CAISERGGAVEGYTF
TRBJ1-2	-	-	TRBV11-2	TGTGCCAGCAGCCCGGGAGCCCTCTATGGCTACACCTTC	CASSPGALYGYTF
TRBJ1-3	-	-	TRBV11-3	TGTGCCAGCAGCTTAGATTGGAGCTCTGGAAACACCATATATTTT	CASSLDWSSGNTIYF
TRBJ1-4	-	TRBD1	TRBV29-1	TGCAGCATTCCGACAGGGTTGGATGAAAAACTGTTTTTT	CSIPTGLDEKLFF
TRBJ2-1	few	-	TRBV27	TGTGCCAGCAGTTTACTCTCGGCAGGGCTATACAATGAGCAGTTCTTC	CASSLLSAGLYNEQFF
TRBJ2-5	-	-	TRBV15	TGTGCCACCAGCAGAGATCGGTCGGAGGAGACCCAGTACTTC	CATSRDRSEETQYF
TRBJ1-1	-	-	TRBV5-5	TGTGCCAGCAGCTCGAGGAACACTGAAGCTTTCTTT	CASSSRNTEAFF
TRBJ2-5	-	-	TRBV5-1	TGCGCCAGCAGCCCCGGGTCCCACCAAGAGACCCAGTACTTC	CASSPGSHQETQYF
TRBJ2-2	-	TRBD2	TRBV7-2	TGTGCCAGCAGCGATAGCGGGGGATATGGCGGGGAGCTGTTTTTT	CASSDSGGYGGELFF
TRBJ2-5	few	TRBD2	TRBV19	TGTGCCAGTAGTACTCCAAAGCGGGAGGGGTTAGAGACCCAGTACTTC	CASSTPKREGLETQYF
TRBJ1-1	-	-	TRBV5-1	TGCGCCAGCAGCTTGGAAACAGCAAGGACTGAAGCTTTCTTT	CASSLETARTEAFF
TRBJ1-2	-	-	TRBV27	TGTGCCAGCAGTTTGGGGGAGGGTACCTATGGCTACACCTTC	CASSLGEGTYGYTF
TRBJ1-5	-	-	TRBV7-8	TGTGCCAGCAGCTTAAGGACAGCCGGTCAGCCCCAGCATTTT	CASSLRTAGQPQHF
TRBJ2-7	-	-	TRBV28	TGTGCCAGCAGTTATGGGCGCTCCTACGAGCAGTACTTC	CASSYGRSYEQYF
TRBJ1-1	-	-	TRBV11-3	TGTGCCAGCAGCCGAGCCGCCACTGAAGCTTTCTTT	CASSRAATEAFF
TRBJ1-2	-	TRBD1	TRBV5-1	TGCGCCAGCAGCCGCGGGACAGGGGAAGTGGACTACACCTTC	CASSRGTGEVDYTF
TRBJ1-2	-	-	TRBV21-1	TGTGCCAGCAGAGGAAGGACAGGGACAGATGGCTACACCTTC	CASRGRTGTDGYTF
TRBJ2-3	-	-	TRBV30	TGTGCCTGGAGTGTACTGGGCGTCCCTAGCACAGATACGCAGTATTTT	CAWSVLGVPSTDTQYF
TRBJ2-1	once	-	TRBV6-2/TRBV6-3	TGTGCCAGCAGTCACATCAATGAGCAGTTCTTC	CASSHINEQFF
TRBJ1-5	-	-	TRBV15	TGTGCCACCAGCAGCGGGTTCGCCAATCAGCCCCAGCATTTT	CATSSGFANQPQHF
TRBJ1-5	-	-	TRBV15	TGTGCCACCAGCAGAGGGGGCAGGGAGCCCCAGCATTTT	CATSRGGREPQHF
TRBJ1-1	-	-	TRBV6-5	TGTGCCAGCAGCGAGATAGGGGTCCTGAACACTGAAGCTTTCTTT	CASSEIGVLNTEAFF
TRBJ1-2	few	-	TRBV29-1	TGCAGCGTTGAAGATCCCAAGGAGAACTATGGCTACACCTTC	CSVEDPKENYGYTF